This is a list of T cell receptor beta chains from one sample in a study of neurological immune-mediated disorders. TCRdb called the 5' RACE reads again in MiXCR, with one record for every CDR3 protein. The profile shows 30,000 to 50,000 distinct CDR3 sequences, roughly 6.9% of them singletons. The sequencing sample was made of CD4+ T cells from blood. The receptors come from a man in his forties or fifties in good health. Both conserved end residues are part of each CDR3. The order of the fields is J gene, V gene, clone size, CDR3 protein. Only part of the rows carry a size: once, few, many, or a class if the clone is expanded.

TRBJ2-7	TRBV15	many	CATSRDRLSGFYEQYF
TRBJ2-5	TRBV19	NA	CASSSLAGTQETQYF
TRBJ2-4	TRBV6-2/TRBV6-3	many	CASSFTGSGAPRDF
TRBJ2-7	TRBV28	many	CASSLPGSSYEQYF
TRBJ1-1	TRBV3-1	many	CASSLGGENTEAFF
TRBJ2-2	TRBV20-1	many	CSARDSGDTGELFF
TRBJ2-7	TRBV21-1	many	CASSKVGDRGRDKQYF
TRBJ2-7	TRBV6-2/TRBV6-3	many	CASSRPRGTPREQYF
TRBJ2-1	TRBV7-2	many	CASSLLPSSYNEQFF
TRBJ2-7	TRBV14	many	CASSLGTPTYEQYF
TRBJ2-1	TRBV5-1	many	CASSLASSYNEQFF
TRBJ2-3	TRBV6-4	NA	CASSGGEESTDTQYF
TRBJ1-5	TRBV7-8	many	CASSLWAQGNQPQHF
TRBJ2-1	TRBV19	many	CASSKTGDNEQFF
TRBJ2-2	TRBV7-8	few	CASSPQGLGGELFF
TRBJ1-2	TRBV28	many	CASAGQVGGYTF
TRBJ2-7	TRBV11-2	many	CASSLPGVYEQYF
TRBJ2-1	TRBV20-1	many	CSAHDRELLNEQFF
TRBJ2-3	TRBV25-1	many	CASSGGLSGSTDTQYF
TRBJ2-1	TRBV28	many	CASFSETYNEQFF
TRBJ2-7	TRBV3-1	NA	CASSQSTGSYEQYF
TRBJ1-1	TRBV19	many	CASTRAGGLNTEAFF
TRBJ1-1	TRBV6-2/TRBV6-3	many	CASSKTPNTEAFF
TRBJ1-6	TRBV9	many	CASSPGAGTVNSPLHF
TRBJ2-7	TRBV7-7	many	CASSSGQGGEQYF
TRBJ2-7	TRBV5-1	few	CASSLELAGGLYEQYF
TRBJ1-3	TRBV25-1	many	CASSERGQGQGNTIYF
TRBJ2-7	TRBV20-1	many	CSVPSASYEQYF
TRBJ2-1	TRBV2	many	CASNSGLRGNEQFF
TRBJ2-1	TRBV5-1	many	CASSSTLAAPGNEQFF
TRBJ2-1	TRBV21-1	many	CASSKGASGRGYNEQFF
TRBJ1-1	TRBV25-1	many	CASSEEWNSLKAFF
TRBJ2-1	TRBV5-1	many	CASSNSPRRAQTLSSYNEQFF